The 26 T cell receptor beta chains below all came from one sample that was sequenced in a study of identifying expanded T cells in peripheral blood. Sequencing was performed with immunoSEQ multiplex PCR; in TCRdb, only in-frame clones are kept and a portion is missing. Of about 100,000 clones in the sample, approximately 89% were seen once. The sequencing sample was made of blood. The receptors here all came from a person aged 18 to 69 in good health.

The chain links TRBV7-9 to TRBJ2-2, with D perhaps matching TRBD2 (5 bases). The CDR3 is made up of 16 amino acids. V lost 5 bases, J lost 0 bases, and 13 bases lay in between. Germline CDR1 reads SEHNR; CDR2 reads FQNEAQ (reference sequence). The CDR3 here is CASSHKAATNTGELFF. The CDR3 DNA follows: TGTGCCAGCAGCCACAAAGCGGCCACGAACACCGGGGAGCTGTTTTTT.

The CDR3 is CASSIYYEGKAEAFF. CDR3 in DNA: TGTGCCAGTAGTATTTATTATGAGGGAAAAGCTGAAGCTTTCTTT. J is TRBJ1-1 and V is TRBV19, with D uncertain. This CDR3 is 15 amino acids long. Trimming took 3 bases from V and 6 from J, leaving 17 bases between them. Germline V gene sequence: CDR1 LNHDA, CDR2 SQIVND (reference sequence).

The sample holds a few counts of this clone. The chain is built from TRBV23-1 and TRBJ2-7; 7 nucleotides line up with TRBD1. TRBV23-1 is an ORF; its function is uncertain. CDR3 size: 13 residues. CDR3 residues: CANMDRCSYEQYF. CDR3 DNA: TGCGCTAACATGGACAGGTGCTCCTACGAGCAGTACTTC.

V and J are TRBV5-1 and TRBJ2-7; a weak D match, TRBD1 (6 bases). The CDR3 totals 15 residues. Trimming removed 4 bases at V and 4 bases at J, with 18 bases between. In germline, CDR1 is SGHRS, CDR2 YFSETQ. The CDR3 loop is CASSPRQEKPYEQYF. The CDR3 nucleotides read TGCGCCAGCAGCCCCCGACAGGAGAAGCCATACGAGCAGTACTTC.

This rearrangement joins TRBV2 to TRBJ1-5, with no clear D. The germline V gene has CDR1 SNHLY and CDR2 FYNNEI. With 1 base removed from V and 0 bases from J, the gap between germline ends came to 10 bases. The CDR3 runs to 16 residues. CDR3 residues: CASSEGIPVSNQPQHF. DNA of the CDR3: TGTGCCAGCAGTGAAGGGATCCCGGTTAGCAATCAGCCCCAGCATTTT.

This clone was found a few times. In nucleotides, the CDR3 is TGTGCCAGCAGCTCCGGAGGGGGTAGTACGCAGTATTTT. Amino acid sequence: CASSSGGGSTQYF. The chain couples TRBV7-3 to TRBJ2-3; D may match TRBD1 or TRBD2 (6 bases each). V was pared by 4 bases and J by 8 bases, with 13 bases between. The CDR3 is made up of 13 amino acids. The germline V gene encodes CDR1 SGHTA and CDR2 FQGTGA.

The chain recombines TRBV6-6 with TRBJ2-7, with 7 bases lining up with TRBD1. The CDR3 contains 15 residues. V lost 6 bases and J lost 2; bases outside the gene matches: 10. CDR1 is MNHNY and CDR2 is SVGAGI in the germline V gene (reference sequence). The CDR3 nucleotides read TGTGCCAGCAGAACCCCGACAGGGCCAACCTACGAGCAGTACTTC. This gives the protein CASRTPTGPTYEQYF.

CDR3 nucleotide sequence: TGTGCTAGTGGGCAGGGGGCTGAAGAGACCCAGTACTTC. Its translation is CASGQGAEETQYF. The V and J genes are TRBV12-5 and TRBJ2-5; TRBD1 aligns across 8 bases. CDR1 LGHNT and CDR2 FRNRAP come from the germline V gene. The CDR3 is made up of 13 amino acids. The V gene end was trimmed by 6 bases and the J gene end by 3 bases; junction bases not matched to a gene: 3.

V gene TRBV5-1 combines with J gene TRBJ2-3; 7 nucleotides match TRBD1. This CDR3 comprises 13 residues. Trimming took 5 bases from V and 8 from J; bases not matched to a gene: 8. In germline, CDR1 is SGHRS, CDR2 YFSETQ. The CDR3, as DNA: TGCGCCAGCAGGTCCGGGACAGCTGTTACGCAGTATTTT. Amino acids: CASRSGTAVTQYF.

The rearrangement joins TRBV10-3 to TRBJ2-7, with a weak D call TRBD1 (6 bases). The V end was cut by 11 bases, the J end by 0 bases, with 20 bases between. The CDR3 spans 15 residues. Germline V gives CDR1 ENHRY, CDR2 SYGVKD. This chain's CDR3 is CASQNVQGISYEQYF. CDR3 nucleotide sequence: TGTGCCTCCCAAAACGTCCAGGGGATCTCCTACGAGCAGTACTTC.

CDR3 in amino acids: CASSIDTAIYEQYF. CDR3 sequence (DNA): TGTGCCAGTAGTATAGATACAGCGATCTACGAGCAGTACTTC. The chain joins TRBV19 to TRBJ2-7; D unresolved. There are 14 residues in the CDR3. V shed 0 bases and J shed 3 bases, with 9 bases lying between them. Per germline, CDR1 LNHDA and CDR2 SQIVND (reference sequence).

The chain is built from TRBV19 and TRBJ2-7; D uncertain. V dropped 2 bases and J dropped 3 bases, with 14 bases sitting between them. The CDR3 is 15 residues long. CDR1 and CDR2 (germline): LNHDA, SQIVND (reference sequence). The CDR3 coding sequence is TGTGCCAGTAGTATAAAGGGTCGTGCGTTCTACGAGCAGTACTTC. Its protein product is CASSIKGRAFYEQYF.

The V call is TRBV27, the J call TRBJ2-2; D gene uncertain. CDR1 and CDR2 from the germline V gene are MNHEY and SMNVEV (reference sequence). The CDR3 consists of 15 residues. Trimming stripped 6 bases from V and 3 bases from J, with 14 bases between. Here the CDR3 DNA reads TGTGCCAGCAGCCCATGGGATCCTGACACCGGGGAGCTGTTTTTT. Encoded protein: CASSPWDPDTGELFF.

V usage is TRBV7-3 and J usage is TRBJ2-1, with unresolved D. Looked up from germline, CDR1 is SGHTA and CDR2 is FQGTGA. Trimming shortened V by 3 bases and J by 8 bases, and 11 bases separated the two germline ends. The CDR3 is 13 residues long. Written as DNA, the CDR3 is TGTGCCAGCAGCTTGGTTGGGATGGATGAGCAGTTCTTC. Translating gives CASSLVGMDEQFF.

A few counts support this clone. This sequence joins TRBV9 and TRBJ2-3; 7 bases fit TRBD2. CDR3 size: 14 residues. Per the germline V gene, CDR1 is SGDLS and CDR2 is YYNGEE. V was pared by 1 base and J by 2 bases, with 1 base of the junction left unmatched. CDR3 nucleotides: TGTGCCAGCAGCGTACGGGGGGACACAGATACGCAGTATTTT. Its translation: CASSVRGDTDTQYF.

The chain employs TRBV6-6 and TRBJ1-1, with D possibly matching TRBD1 (5 bases). Trimming pared 1 base from V and 3 bases from J, leaving 12 bases between. The CDR3 is made up of 15 amino acids. CDR1 is MNHNY, CDR2 SVGAGI, per germline (reference sequence). CDR3 amino acids: CASSYWAGWDTEAFF. Here the CDR3 DNA reads TGTGCCAGCAGTTACTGGGCAGGGTGGGACACTGAAGCTTTCTTT.

The chain carries TRBV25-1 and TRBJ2-7; tentatively, D is TRBD1 (7 bases). Germline CDR1 and CDR2: MGHDK and SYGVNS. This CDR3 is 15 amino acids long. The ends were cut back, 10 bases at V and 1 base at J, with 20 bases in the middle. CDR3 nucleotides: TGTGCCACCCGCCGAACGGCAGGGGGGTCCTACGAGCAGTACTTC. Protein product: CATRRTAGGSYEQYF.

This clone appeared a single time. The V gene is TRBV11-2, the J gene TRBJ2-7; the D gene is possibly TRBD1 (6 bases). The germline V gene has CDR1 SGHAT and CDR2 FQNNGV. The CDR3 is made up of 12 amino acids. Trimming took off 2 bases at V and 9 bases at J, with 11 bases between the two ends. CDR3: CASSLRGQGQYF. The CDR3 region has the DNA TGTGCCAGCAGCTTAAGGGGACAAGGGCAGTACTTC.

The chain is built from TRBV18 and TRBJ1-2, with D unclear. V lost 3 bases and J lost 2, with 10 bases in between. This CDR3 is 14 amino acids long. The V gene's germline CDR1 is KGHSH and CDR2 LQKENI. CDR3 coding DNA: TGTGCCAGCTCACCTGTCGAGGGAAACTATGGCTACACCTTC. It encodes CASSPVEGNYGYTF.

This chain links TRBV7-2 with TRBJ2-1, with TRBD2 as a possible D gene (6 bases). The CDR3 sequence is 12 residues long. Per the germline V gene, CDR1 is SGHTA and CDR2 is FQGNSA. V lost 6 bases and J lost 12, with 15 bases in between. The CDR3 protein is CASSLGEAGQFF. For the CDR3, the DNA is TGTGCCAGCAGTCTAGGGGAGGCGGGGCAGTTCTTC.

J is TRBJ2-1 and V is TRBV7-8, with TRBD2 identical over 9 bases. The CDR3 runs 15 residues. The V gene's germline CDR1 is SGHVS and CDR2 FQNEAQ. After removal of 3 bases from V and 5 bases from J, the junction contained 5 bases not matched to a gene. This chain's CDR3 is CASSLGRGGDNEQFF. CDR3 sequence (DNA): TGTGCCAGCAGCTTGGGGCGGGGGGGCGACAATGAGCAGTTCTTC.

The chain is built from TRBV9 and TRBJ1-5; no clear D. Trimming took 4 bases from V and 4 from J, leaving 15 bases between them. CDR3 length: 15 amino acids. Germline CDR1 reads SGDLS; CDR2 reads YYNGEE. CDR3 protein: CASSRGREVNQPQHF. The CDR3 nucleotides read TGTGCCAGCAGCCGCGGCCGGGAAGTTAATCAGCCCCAGCATTTT.

The genes are TRBV15 and TRBJ2-7; D might be TRBD2 (5 bases). Germline values: CDR1 LNHNV, CDR2 YYDKDF (reference sequence). V lost 3 bases to trimming and J lost 0 bases, with 9 bases between them. The CDR3 has 14 residues. For the CDR3, the DNA is TGTGCCACCAGCAGGGCCGGGAACTCCTACGAGCAGTACTTC. Its protein product is CATSRAGNSYEQYF.

The CDR3, as DNA: TGTGCCAGCAGCTTAGCGGGCGGCGGTACAGGGGGCACAGATACGCAGTATTTT. Encoded protein: CASSLAGGGTGGTDTQYF. The genes are TRBV7-9 and TRBJ2-3; 7 nucleotides line up with TRBD1. CDR1 is SEHNR and CDR2 is FQNEAQ in the germline V gene (reference sequence). The CDR3 loop spans 18 amino acids. With V trimmed by 0 bases and J by 1 base, 10 bases remained unmatched.

The chain joins TRBV13 to TRBJ1-1; D unresolved. V lost 7 bases and J lost 1, with 13 bases in between. Germline V CDR1 and CDR2: PRHDT, FYEKMQ (reference sequence). The CDR3 runs 14 residues. The CDR3 bases are TGTGCCAGCACCCGAGGGCAGTCGAACACTGAAGCTTTCTTT. The encoded protein is CASTRGQSNTEAFF.

This chain links TRBV10-3 with TRBJ2-7; no firm D call. The V end was cut by 0 bases, the J end by 4 bases, with 4 bases between. Looked up from germline, CDR1 is ENHRY and CDR2 is SYGVKD. CDR3 length: 12 amino acids. CDR3 amino acids: CAISESAYEQYF. The CDR3 DNA is TGTGCCATCAGTGAGTCGGCTTACGAGCAGTACTTC.